The present TCR beta chain was sequenced within a study of T cells in Graves' hyperthyroidism and ophthalmopathy (dated by TCRdb to the late 2010s). Regarding the complete study: Peripheral blood was sampled at the time of initial diagnosis, prior to any treatment. Thyroid tissue and blood T-cell repertoires from about six Graves' hyperthyroidism patients were also compared in the study. Whether ophthalmopathy could be predicted prospectively was tested in an independent validation cohort made up of approximately 19 hyperthyroidism patients plus 17 patients who later progressed to ophthalmopathy. For training and testing, the 95 to 100 patients in the discovery cohort were randomly divided in a 7:3 ratio. To identify TCR V-J signatures that set the groups apart, the researchers used a discovery cohort of about a hundred patients, made up of about 44 with Graves' ophthalmopathy and 57 with stable Graves' hyperthyroidism. Once sampling was done, hyperthyroidism patients were given methimazole at a starting dose of 30 mg daily, whereas ophthalmopathy patients were given high-dose intravenous methylprednisolone. According to the paper, TCR Vbeta CDR3 sequencing was carried out on approximately 140 peripheral blood samples, which came from under 50 ophthalmopathy, roughly 75 hyperthyroidism and about 17 progressor patients.

Between the V and J ends, shortened by 4 bases and 9 bases respectively, the junction contains 11 bases. The CDR1 and CDR2 encoded by the germline V gene are SGHRS and YFSETQ. The CDR3 numbers 13 residues from cysteine through phenylalanine. CDR3 DNA is the only sequence kept; it has 39 bases, read in frame from the first base. Study-level results and caveats: In validation, the model predicted progression to ophthalmopathy a median of around 6.5 months before onset, with roughly 71% sensitivity and about 72% specificity. In cross-validation, a model built on a 13 V-J signature told ophthalmopathy apart from stable hyperthyroidism with 85% to 90% sensitivity and 81% to 82% specificity, and in testing the same model reached 80%/75%. Blood samples also contained most of the expanded thyroid clonotypes (frequency above 0.001), which suggests that blood repertoires may reflect thyroid immune responses. No statistical method was used to fix the sample size in advance, and group allocation was not hidden from the investigators.

This clonotype was seen repeatedly, ten times or more. It has no known antigen specificity. Base-call qualities are not available, and no considerably larger clone is one nucleotide away. TCR beta CDR3 regions were amplified from RNA transcripts. The TCR CDR3 was subjected to a first round of RT-PCR using the HTBI primer set and the Qiagen OneStep RT-PCR kit. Libraries were constructed in a second round of multiplex PCR, after which size selection and purification were performed. The libraries were sequenced on an Illumina HiSeq2000 using paired-end 100 bp reads. As for the authors' bioinformatics: SOAPnuke was used to process the raw data, with reads discarded if the reads contained adapters or uncalled bases, had a mean Phred below 15, or lacked an exact constant-primer or identifier match. High-quality paired reads were merged using COPE v1.2.5, and each unique nucleotide sequence was defined as a clonotype. MiTCR v1.1 was used to align the clonotypes against IMGT TRBV, TRBD and TRBJ reference segments. Only V-J combinations with frequency above 0.0001, covering 99% to 99.2% of repertoires, were analysed. The TCS score was defined as the ratio of F50 (clonal expansion) to E x V (chaos), calculated using BLOSUM62-based TCRdist between CDR3 peptides within each V-J. Welch's t-statistics and random forest reduced approximately 520 V-J features to under 15, which were used in a naive Bayes classifier (R e1071). The raw public reads went through TCRdb reprocessing: fastp at Q25, MiXCR clone calling, in-frame beta chains kept. Rows with one shared CDR3 protein collapse into an entry with the most common genes and DNA. TCRdb, not the authors, supplied the V and J calls. The sample includes a few hundred thousand distinct CDR3 sequences, with around a fifth observed a single time. The top ten constitute around half of the sample.

A patient counted as having stable Graves' hyperthyroidism if no progression to ophthalmopathy occurred over 18 months of follow-up. Hyperthyroidism patients were newly diagnosed, had a disease duration of under 2 months, and were aged 18 to 65 years. Any patient with an uncontrolled infection, another autoimmune disease, pregnancy or lactation was excluded. Clinical symptoms, serum thyroxine and TRAb, thyroid ultrasound, and orbital computed tomography formed the basis for the diagnoses. Ficoll-Paque density gradient centrifugation was used to isolate PBMCs from around 9.1 ml of fresh peripheral blood. Total RNA was extracted with Trizol reagent, and quality was checked on an Agilent 2100 Bioanalyzer.

The sample taken for sequencing was blood. This sequence originates from a woman aged 45-60 years with Graves' hyperthyroidism. In this chain, TRBV5-1 is recombined with TRBJ1-6; the best D guess is TRBD1, with 5 bases matching. This receptor carries the CDR3 CASSREGTSPLHF. The nucleotides read TGCGCCAGCAGCAGAGAGGGGACTTCACCCCTCCACTTT.